The rows below give T cell receptor beta chains drawn from one sample of a study of control samples from healthy donors and cancer patients. Here immunoSEQ multiplex PCR was the method, and the copy in TCRdb shows in-frame clones only, minus some. Altogether about 100,000 clones are present, roughly 90% being singletons, with the ten largest covering 15% to 20%. Source material: blood. Source of these receptors: a woman in her forties or fifties in good health. The CDR3 runs from the conserved cysteine through the conserved F or W. Fields, in order: clone size, D gene, V gene, J gene, CDR3 DNA, CDR3 protein. The D gene is left open where the match is weak. The size field is filled for only some rows; it gives once, few, many or a size class.

-	TRBD2	TRBV11-2	TRBJ2-5	TGTGCCAGCAGCTTAGTTCGTAGACTCGCGGGAGACCAAGAGACCCAGTACTTC	CASSLVRRLAGDQETQYF
-	TRBD1	TRBV9	TRBJ2-5	TGTGCCAGCAGCGACGGACAGGTCCAAGAGACCCAGTACTTC	CASSDGQVQETQYF
-	-	TRBV10-3	TRBJ2-7	TGTGCCACCAGGTCGTACACCCAACACCGCGGCTCCTACGAGCAGTACTTC	CATRSYTQHRGSYEQYF
-	TRBD2	TRBV19	TRBJ2-1	TGTGCCAGTACCGTAGCGGGGACCTACAATGAGCAGTTCTTC	CASTVAGTYNEQFF
-	-	TRBV18	TRBJ1-3	TGTGCCAGCTCACCTTCAGGGAACCCTGGAAACACCATATATTTT	CASSPSGNPGNTIYF
once	-	TRBV6-6	TRBJ2-5	TGTGCCAGCAGGACTTCGGGGTTAGAGACCCAGTACTTC	CASRTSGLETQYF
-	-	TRBV29-1	TRBJ1-2	TGCAGCGTTGTCCACTGGCCCTCCCGGGGCTACACCTTC	CSVVHWPSRGYTF
once	TRBD1	TRBV7-9	TRBJ2-2	TGTGCCAGCAGCTTAGTTTATACCGGGACAGGGAACACCGGGGAGCTGTTTTTT	CASSLVYTGTGNTGELFF
-	-	TRBV6-2/TRBV6-3	TRBJ1-1	TGTGCCAGCAGTTACGGAGGAGCAAAGACTGAAGCTTTCTTT	CASSYGGAKTEAFF
-	-	TRBV29-1	TRBJ1-3	TGCAGCGTGGCTGAGGGGGCTGGAAACACCATATATTTT	CSVAEGAGNTIYF
few	TRBD1	TRBV11-1	TRBJ2-3	TGTGCCAGCAGCTTACACAGGGGAAACACAGATACGCAGTATTTT	CASSLHRGNTDTQYF
-	TRBD1	TRBV5-6	TRBJ2-1	TGTGCCAGCAGCTGGGGACAGGTCGATGAGCAGTTCTTC	CASSWGQVDEQFF
few	TRBD1	TRBV7-8	TRBJ1-4	TGTGCCAGCAGCCCAGGGACAGTTAATAATGAAAAACTGTTTTTT	CASSPGTVNNEKLFF
-	TRBD2	TRBV28	TRBJ2-1	TGTGCCAGCAGTTTCGGGACTAGCGACTACAATGAGCAGTTCTTC	CASSFGTSDYNEQFF
-	TRBD2	TRBV7-8	TRBJ2-2	TGTGCCAGCAGGGCCACTATGCGCGGGAGGGCCCTCACCGGGGAGCTGTTTTTT	CASRATMRGRALTGELFF
-	-	TRBV6-6	TRBJ1-6	TGTGCCAGCAGGTTTAGCTCAGGGATGAATAATTCACCCCTCCACTTT	CASRFSSGMNNSPLHF
-	-	TRBV27	TRBJ1-2	TGTGCCAGCGGACCGAGGGGCCTCGGCTACACCTTC	CASGPRGLGYTF
-	TRBD2	TRBV24-1	TRBJ2-5	TGTGCCACCAGTGATCCCCAACGAACTAGCGGGCCGGAGACCCAGTACTTC	CATSDPQRTSGPETQYF
once	-	TRBV14	TRBJ2-1	TGTGCCAGCAGCCAACTAAGGAGTCACAATGAGCAGTTCTTC	CASSQLRSHNEQFF
-	-	TRBV6-5	TRBJ2-2	TGTGCCAGCAGTCGCCTCGGGGCCACCGGGGAGCTGTTTTTT	CASSRLGATGELFF
-	TRBD1	TRBV30	TRBJ2-3	TGTGCCTGGACGGGACAGGTAATTGCAGATACGCAGTATTTT	CAWTGQVIADTQYF
once	TRBD1	TRBV19	TRBJ2-7	TGTGCCAGTAGGCGACAGGGGCTCGAGGTCTACGAGCAGTACTTC	CASRRQGLEVYEQYF
-	-	TRBV5-4	TRBJ1-1	TGTGCCAGCAGCGAGGGGTCCCACCAGAACACTGAAGCTTTCTTT	CASSEGSHQNTEAFF
-	-	TRBV7-9	TRBJ1-2	TGTGCCAGCAGCTTAGAGGGGGGGGCCCCGCTGGACTATGGCTACACCTTC	CASSLEGGAPLDYGYTF
-	-	TRBV27	TRBJ2-2	TGTGCCAGCCTGGACAGAACGAACACCGGGGAGCTGTTTTTT	CASLDRTNTGELFF
-	TRBD2	TRBV6-6	TRBJ2-3	TGTGCCAGCAGTCGACGCCCCCTAACTAGCGGGGGCCGGGGAGATACGCAGTATTTT	CASSRRPLTSGGRGDTQYF
-	TRBD1	TRBV6-6	TRBJ1-4	TGTGCCAGCAGCCCCAGGGGGCGGGAAACTAATGAAAAACTGTTTTTT	CASSPRGRETNEKLFF
-	-	TRBV5-1	TRBJ1-4	TGCGCCAGCAGCTTGGATTCAACTAATGAAAAACTGTTTTTT	CASSLDSTNEKLFF
-	-	TRBV12-3/TRBV12-4	TRBJ2-1	TGTGCCAGCAGTCAGACTCGGAATGAGCAGTTCTTC	CASSQTRNEQFF
few	-	TRBV15	TRBJ1-1	TGTGCCACCAGCAGGGGGGAGGACTCCCGGCCTGAAGCTTTCTTT	CATSRGEDSRPEAFF
few	-	TRBV7-9	TRBJ2-7	TGTGCCAGCAGCTTATGGGACTCCTACGAGCAGTACTTC	CASSLWDSYEQYF
-	TRBD2	TRBV9	TRBJ2-3	TGTGCCAGCAGCCCCCTAGCGGACACAGATACGCAGTATTTT	CASSPLADTDTQYF
-	-	TRBV5-1	TRBJ2-1	TGCGCCAGCAGCTTGGCTACGGGGAGTCCGGACAATGAGCAGTTCTTC	CASSLATGSPDNEQFF
-	-	TRBV7-9	TRBJ2-2	TGTGCCAGCAGCCCACAATCCCGGGAGCTGTTTTTT	CASSPQSRELFF
-	TRBD1	TRBV4-1	TRBJ2-5	TGCGCCAGCAGCCAGCTGGGGAACAGGGGCCATGAGACCCAGTACTTC	CASSQLGNRGHETQYF
-	-	TRBV5-4	TRBJ2-2	TGTGCCAGCAGCTTGGTAGGGGAGGCGGGGGAGCTGTTTTTT	CASSLVGEAGELFF
-	-	TRBV19	TRBJ1-2	TGTGCCAGTAGTATCTCCCGACAGGAAGGGGATGGCTACACCTTC	CASSISRQEGDGYTF
-	-	TRBV18	TRBJ1-1	TGTGCCAGCTCACCCTTCGGCCAGACCTATAACACTGAAGCTTTCTTT	CASSPFGQTYNTEAFF
-	-	TRBV30	TRBJ1-6	TGTGCCTGGGCTTTAGCCTCACCCCTCCACTTT	CAWALASPLHF
-	-	TRBV10-2	TRBJ1-5	TGCGCCAGCAGTGGACACAGGGACAATCAGCCCCAGCATTTT	CASSGHRDNQPQHF
-	-	TRBV2	TRBJ1-3	TGTGCCAGCAAACCCCGGACAGCTGGAAACACCATATATTTT	CASKPRTAGNTIYF
-	-	TRBV30	TRBJ1-2	TGTGCCTGGGAGGGCTACACCTTC	CAWEGYTF
-	-	TRBV16	TRBJ2-7	TGTGCCACCAGTCCACAGGGCCCCCACGAGCAGTACTTC	CATSPQGPHEQYF
-	TRBD2	TRBV12-5	TRBJ2-3	TGTGCTAGTGCCCCGCCGGGGGGGACGCAGTATTTT	CASAPPGGTQYF